These 14 T cell receptor beta chains originate from one sample sequenced in a study of post-analysis software for immune sequencing data. General observations from the study: Five or six TRBV segments appeared more often in patients than in controls, and TRBV5-6, TRBV5-1 and TRBV20-1 were among these.

Tagging with unique molecular identifiers was a feature of the TCR beta cDNA libraries. TCRdb used MiXCR to reprocess the PCR reads, holding one entry per CDR3 protein. This sample has under 900,000 distinct CDR3 sequences; about 53% occur once, and the top ten carry over 4%. No cognate antigen is known for these TCRs. Specimen: blood. Receptors originate from a girl aged 10 to 17 with multiple sclerosis.

This chain connects TRBV6-1 to TRBJ2-5; the D gene could be TRBD1 or TRBD2 (5 bases each). The CDR3 has 10 amino acids. With 9 bases removed from V and 11 bases from J, the gap between germline ends came to 13 bases. CDR1 and CDR2 (germline): MNHNS, SASEGT. Here the CDR3 DNA reads TGTGCCAGTAATTCGGGGCAACAGTACTTC. This translates into CASNSGQQYF.

The rearrangement uses TRBV7-2 and TRBJ2-1, with D perhaps matching TRBD2 (6 bases). The germline V and J ends were trimmed by 0 bases and 15 bases, with 18 bases remaining between them. CDR1 is SGHTA, CDR2 FQGNSA, per germline. This CDR3 is 14 amino acids long. As DNA, the CDR3 is TGTGCCAGCAGCTTAGCGATCAATTCGTTCGGGGGGTTCTTC. It yields the protein CASSLAINSFGGFF.

A note on this clonotype: This clone may be a read error of a much larger clone one base away. CDR3 coding DNA: TGTGCCAGCAGGACTCTTAGCGGGACGTACAATGAGCAGTACTTC. This sequence encodes CASRTLSGTYNEQYF. This sequence joins TRBV25-1 and TRBJ2-1; TRBD2 matches at 8 bases. TRBJ2-7 explains the end of the DNA better; the J call may be wrong. Germline-derived CDR1 and CDR2 are MGHDK and SYGVNS. The CDR3 is 15 amino acids.

The gene calls are TRBV24-1 and TRBJ2-2; D is uncertain. This CDR3 is 11 amino acids long. With 4 bases removed from V and 6 bases from J, the gap between germline ends came to 2 bases. CDR1 and CDR2 from the germline V gene are KGHDR and SFDVKD. This CDR3 is CATSEAGELFF. The CDR3 nucleotides are TGTGCCACCAGTGAGGCCGGGGAGCTGTTTTTT.

The chain employs TRBV27 and TRBJ2-1; 7 bases agree with TRBD1. This CDR3 has 16 residues. CDR1 and CDR2 from the germline V gene are MNHEY and SMNVEV (reference sequence). The J segment lost 4 bases and the V segment lost 7 bases, leaving 13 bases of the junction unmatched. DNA of the CDR3: TGTGCCAGCAACCAGGGGGACCATTGGGGTTACAATGAGCAGTTCTTC. Protein sequence: CASNQGDHWGYNEQFF.

The J gene is TRBJ2-1, the V gene TRBV12-3 or TRBV12-4; 7 bases map to TRBD1. V gave up 5 bases and J gave up 1 base; unmatched junction bases: 5. This CDR3 contains 15 residues. This CDR3 reads CASSPRQGSYNEQFF. CDR3 nucleotides: TGTGCCAGCAGTCCGAGACAGGGTTCCTACAATGAGCAGTTCTTC.

This clonotype was observed a handful of times. The chain combines TRBV4-1 with TRBJ1-2; no firm D call. CDR3 size: 13 residues. The germline V gene encodes CDR1 MGHRA and CDR2 YSYEKL. Trimming removed 3 bases from V and 5 bases from J, with 10 bases in between. CDR3: CASSHTLEYGYTF. CDR3 DNA: TGCGCCAGCAGCCATACACTGGAGTATGGCTACACCTTC.

This clonotype was observed once. V gene TRBV5-5 combines with J gene TRBJ2-3; D is unresolved. The CDR3 totals 12 residues. V was cut by 4 bases and J by 5 bases, with 8 bases left in between. Germline CDR1 and CDR2: SGHKS and YYEKEE (reference sequence). CDR3 nucleotide sequence: TGTGCCAGCAGCGGTTCCCAAGATACGCAGTATTTT. Protein sequence: CASSGSQDTQYF.

A few counts support this clonotype. V and J are TRBV20-1 and TRBJ2-1, with 10 bases that match TRBD2. The V gene's germline CDR1 is DFQATT and CDR2 SNEGSKA (reference sequence). The CDR3 runs 16 residues. With V trimmed by 0 bases and J by 8 bases, 10 bases remained unmatched. The CDR3 is CSARESGGAPLDEQFF. CDR3 sequence (DNA): TGCAGTGCTAGAGAGAGCGGGGGGGCCCCTTTGGATGAGCAGTTCTTC.

The chain recombines TRBV29-1 with TRBJ2-3; possible D gene TRBD2, 5 bases. The V and J ends lost 6 bases and 1 base respectively, with 8 bases between them. The CDR3 is 12 residues long. Germline-derived CDR1 and CDR2 are SQVTM and ANQGSEA. The CDR3: CSVRVGTDTQYF. The CDR3 bases are TGCAGCGTGCGGGTGGGCACAGATACGCAGTATTTT.

J is TRBJ2-7 and V is TRBV20-1; 8 bases agree with TRBD1. The CDR3 extends over 14 amino acids. Germline V gene data show CDR1 as DFQATT and CDR2 as SNEGSKA (reference sequence). After removal of 4 bases from V and 3 bases from J, the junction contained 8 bases not matched to a gene. This CDR3 reads CSANPGQVVYEQYF. CDR3 bases: TGCAGTGCTAACCCGGGACAGGTGGTCTACGAGCAGTACTTC.

The rearrangement joins TRBV15 to TRBJ1-1, with D unresolved. Trimming took off 4 bases at V and 0 bases at J, with 6 bases between the two ends. The CDR3 has 13 amino acids. The V gene's germline CDR1 is LNHNV and CDR2 YYDKDF (reference sequence). The chain's CDR3 is CATSMRLNTEAFF. The DNA of the CDR3 is TGTGCCACCAGCATGAGGTTGAACACTGAAGCTTTCTTT.

The rearrangement joins TRBV27 to TRBJ2-4, with TRBD2 identical over 13 bases. The CDR3 covers 16 residues. CDR1 is MNHEY, CDR2 SMNVEV, per germline (reference sequence). V was pared by 5 bases and J by 5 bases, with 6 bases of the junction left unmatched. The CDR3 reads CASSPGTSGAQNIQYF. CDR3 sequence (DNA): TGTGCCAGCAGTCCGGGGACTAGCGGGGCCCAAAACATTCAGTACTTC.

This clonotype occurred a few times. The V call is TRBV12-3 or TRBV12-4, the J call TRBJ2-7; D is undetermined. V was pared by 4 bases and J by 6 bases, with 10 bases between. This CDR3 region has 12 residues. The CDR3 bases are TGTGCCAGCAGTTCCTTAAGAGGCGAGCAGTACTTC. Its protein is CASSSLRGEQYF.